The 13 T cell receptor beta chains below were found in one sample sequenced in a study of response to subunit inactivated influenza vaccine. Each CDR3 protein is one row after TCRdb ran MiXCR on the RT-PCR reads. The sample contains roughly 700,000 distinct CDR3 sequences, about 15% of which appear only once. The starting material was PBMCs from blood, obtained roughly 12 days after vaccination. The source is a man between 50 and 59 years old who received an inactivated influenza vaccine.

This clonotype was seen at least ten times. This rearrangement joins TRBV10-3 to TRBJ2-7; the match to TRBD2 covers 9 bases. Trimming removed 0 bases from V and 6 bases from J; junction bases left unmatched: 6. The CDR3 is 15 residues long. The V gene's germline CDR1 is ENHRY and CDR2 SYGVKD. CDR3 amino acids: CAISESPAGGGEQYF. In DNA form, the CDR3 reads TGTGCCATCAGTGAGTCTCCAGCGGGAGGTGGCGAGCAGTACTTC.

The genes are TRBV7-2 and TRBJ2-7, with 7 nucleotides matching TRBD2. The CDR3 loop spans 15 amino acids. With V trimmed by 4 bases and J by 3 bases, 9 bases remained unmatched. CDR1 is SGHTA and CDR2 is FQGNSA in the germline V gene. The CDR3 protein is CASSSRRGGDYEQYF. DNA of the CDR3: TGTGCCAGCAGCTCCCGGAGGGGAGGGGACTACGAGCAGTACTTC.

Written as DNA, the CDR3 is TGTGCCAGCAGTCCTCATCCGGGACAGGGGATGGACACTGAAGCTTTCTTT. Translated: CASSPHPGQGMDTEAFF. The chain joins TRBV3-1 to TRBJ1-1; TRBD1 matches at 10 bases. The CDR3 loop spans 17 amino acids. In germline, CDR1 is LGHDT, CDR2 YNNKEL (reference sequence). The V gene end was trimmed by 6 bases and the J gene end by 3 bases; junction bases not matched to a gene: 13.

DNA of the CDR3: TGTGCCAGCAGAGGCGAAAAAGGTACAGATACGCAGTATTTT. Protein sequence: CASRGEKGTDTQYF. The chain links TRBV12-3 or TRBV12-4 to TRBJ2-3; D is undetermined. There are 14 residues in the CDR3. V was shortened by 6 bases and J by 3 bases, with 13 bases between the two germline ends.

The sample holds a few counts of this clonotype. The chain employs TRBV14 and TRBJ2-3, with TRBD2 identical over 10 bases. The germline V gene has CDR1 SGHDN and CDR2 FVKESK. V was pared by 4 bases and J by 6 bases, with 10 bases of the junction left unmatched. CDR3 length equals 16 residues. The CDR3 sequence: CASSPLLAGVSDTQYF. In DNA form, the CDR3 reads TGTGCCAGCAGCCCTTTGCTAGCGGGAGTTTCGGATACGCAGTATTTT.

This clonotype was counted a few times. The rearrangement joins TRBV5-1 to TRBJ2-1; no clear D. From germline, CDR1 is SGHRS and CDR2 YFSETQ. Deletions cut 4 bases from V and 4 bases from J, with 9 bases between. The length of the CDR3 is 13 residues. CDR3 region: CASSRNGYNEQFF. CDR3 sequence (DNA): TGCGCCAGCAGCCGCAATGGGTACAATGAGCAGTTCTTC.

This clonotype has more than one count but fewer than ten. The chain links TRBV5-6 to TRBJ2-7; TRBD1 matches 7 bases. The CDR3 extends over 15 amino acids. Unmatched junction bases numbered 10, after V lost 7 bases and J lost 0 bases. CDR1 is SGHDT and CDR2 is YYEEEE in the germline V gene. CDR3 DNA sequence: TGTGCCAGCGCTACGGGACAGCTTACCTCCTACGAGCAGTACTTC. It yields the protein CASATGQLTSYEQYF. The full variable domain, completed using reference TRBV5-6 and TRBJ2-7, is DAGVTQSPTHLIKTRGQQVTLRCSPKSGHDTVSWYQQALGQGPQFIFQYYEEEERQRGNFPDRFSGHQFPNYSSELNVNALLLGDSALYLCASATGQLTSYEQYFGPGTRLTVT.

This sequence joins TRBV4-1 and TRBJ2-4; D might be TRBD2 (6 bases). Germline assignment: CDR1 MGHRA and CDR2 YSYEKL. Trimming cost V 3 bases and J 5 bases, with 11 bases left between them. CDR3 size: 14 residues. The CDR3 DNA follows: TGCGCCAGCAGCCAGGGAGGACTTCAAAACATTCAGTACTTC. Amino acid sequence: CASSQGGLQNIQYF.

This clonotype was seen more than once but under ten times. Because the CDR3's place on the DNA is in doubt, the DNA is left out and the CDR3 is given as listed by TCRdb. The rearrangement joins TRBV20-1 to TRBJ1-4; no check of the table's D call, TRBD1, against the DNA was made. The CDR3 is 13 residues long, counting both termini. Germline assignment: CDR1 DFQATT and CDR2 SNEGSKA (reference sequence). The CDR3 spells CSAPLTPGKNCFF.

This clonotype was observed a handful of times. The chain has TRBV5-4 and TRBJ1-1, with 12 bases lining up with TRBD1. The CDR3 contains 13 residues. Per germline, CDR1 SGHNT and CDR2 YYREEE (reference sequence). The junction had 5 bases not matched to a gene; V was cut back by 6 bases and J by 8 bases. CDR3: CASNTGQGAEAFF. The CDR3 region has the DNA TGTGCCAGCAACACGGGACAGGGGGCCGAAGCTTTCTTT.

This clonotype was seen ten or more times. The J gene is TRBJ2-1, the V gene TRBV5-1; 10 bases match TRBD2. J was trimmed by 0 bases and V by 5 bases; bases with no gene match: 11. The CDR3 is 18 amino acids. Looked up from germline, CDR1 is SGHRS and CDR2 is YFSETQ. The CDR3 loop reads CASRPGLARFGSYNEQFF. The CDR3 region has the DNA TGCGCCAGCAGGCCGGGACTAGCGCGGTTTGGCTCCTACAATGAGCAGTTCTTC.

This clonotype was seen only a few times. The rearrangement links TRBV4-1 to TRBJ2-6, with D perhaps matching TRBD2 (5 bases). The CDR3 is made up of 17 amino acids. Trimming removed 4 bases from V and 0 bases from J, with 13 bases in between. Germline values: CDR1 MGHRA, CDR2 YSYEKL. CDR3: CASSPRETSSGANVLTF. The CDR3 DNA reads TGCGCCAGCAGCCCACGGGAAACCAGCTCTGGGGCCAACGTCCTGACTTTC.

J is TRBJ2-3 and V is TRBV29-1; tentative D call: TRBD1 (6 bases). Trimming stripped 5 bases from V and 2 bases from J, with 23 bases between. This CDR3 is built from 17 residues. Germline loops: CDR1 SQVTM, CDR2 ANQGSEA. The CDR3 DNA reads as TGCAGCGTTCCTGAAGACAGGTTGTTCACCTACACAGATACGCAGTATTTT. Amino acid sequence: CSVPEDRLFTYTDTQYF.